The clone carrying this TCR beta chain is a singleton in its sample. Unmatched junction bases numbered 8, after V lost 4 bases and J lost 0 bases. The length of the CDR3 is 18 residues. The germline V gene encodes CDR1 SGHTS and CDR2 YDEGEE. These data originate in a study of shared clonotypes between healthy human individuals. Donors were healthy HIV-negative adults without recently reported acute infections or vaccinations. Produced via immunoSEQ multiplex PCR; TCRdb's table is partial and in-frame only. The sample has roughly 2 million clones, more than 90% seen once; the top ten hold around 0.13%.

This sequence was found in a man aged 18 to 30 in good health. Sequencing was done on a sample of naive CD4+ T cells sorted from blood. Specified subset: CD45RA+ positively selected. The V call is TRBV5-8, the J call TRBJ2-1, with 12 nucleotides matching TRBD2. CDR3 residues: CASSIRTSGAPSYNEQFF. CDR3 in DNA: TGTGCCAGCAGCATTAGGACTAGCGGGGCCCCCTCCTACAATGAGCAGTTCTTC.